What follows are 5 T cell receptor beta chains derived from one specimen sequenced in a study of OX40 agonist ivuxolimab in advanced cancers. Libraries were prepared by immunoSEQ multiplex PCR; TCRdb keeps only in-frame clonotypes and omits some of them. The sample holds approximately 100,000 clones, approximately 90% seen once. The input for sequencing was CD4+ or CD8+ T cells sorted from blood, taken in a trial of the OX40 agonist ivuxolimab. These receptors were obtained from an adult with an advanced solid tumor such as melanoma, head and neck, liver or kidney cancer.

The gene calls are TRBV10-3 and TRBJ2-3; 7 nucleotides agree with TRBD2. This CDR3 region has 14 residues. Germline assignment: CDR1 ENHRY and CDR2 SYGVKD. Trimming removed 10 bases from V and 2 bases from J; junction bases left unmatched: 9. CDR3 residues: CATDERGATDTQYF. The DNA for the CDR3 is TGTGCCACCGACGAGCGGGGTGCCACAGATACGCAGTATTTT.

The CDR3 spells CASSPPMGTQHF. CDR3 sequence (DNA): TGTGCCAGCTCACCACCGATGGGGACCCAGCATTTT. The rearrangement links TRBV18 to TRBJ1-5; D gene unclear. V was trimmed by 0 bases and J by 11 bases, leaving 8 bases between them. The CDR3 spans 12 residues. Per germline, CDR1 KGHSH and CDR2 LQKENI.

The gene calls are TRBV5-1 and TRBJ1-2, with 9 nucleotides matching TRBD1. Germline trimming cut 4 bases from V and 0 bases from J; bases unmatched to any gene: 10. The length of the CDR3 is 17 residues. Germline CDR1 and CDR2: SGHRS and YFSETQ. The CDR3, as DNA: TGCGCCAGCAGCCCCACGGGACAGGGACTTTCTAACTATGGCTACACCTTC. Its protein product is CASSPTGQGLSNYGYTF. Supplemented by reference TRBV5-1 and TRBJ1-2, the full variable domain reads KAGVTQTPRYLIKTRGQQVTLSCSPISGHRSVSWYQQTPGQGLQFLFEYFSETQRNKGNFPGRFSGRQFSNSRSEMNVSTLELGDSALYLCASSPTGQGLSNYGYTFGSGTRLTVV.

This chain uses TRBV7-6 with TRBJ1-5; D remains ambiguous. This CDR3 region has 15 residues. CDR1 SGHVS and CDR2 FNYEAQ come from the germline V gene. The V gene lost 5 bases and the J gene lost 2 bases, with 13 bases spanning the gap. Here the CDR3 DNA reads TGTGCCAGCAGCCAAACTACCGAAGGCAATCAGCCCCAGCATTTT. Protein product: CASSQTTEGNQPQHF.

The rearrangement links TRBV7-2 to TRBJ2-5, with 7 bases identical to TRBD1. V dropped 5 bases and J dropped 0; count of bases not matched to a gene: 3. The CDR3 has 14 amino acids. Germline CDR1 reads SGHTA; CDR2 reads FQGNSA. The CDR3 nucleotides are TGTGCCAGCAGCAGGGGGCGGTACCAAGAGACCCAGTACTTC. Its protein is CASSRGRYQETQYF.